The clone carrying this T cell receptor beta chain has only a few counts. In the original processing: Counts of TCRs in each sample centred on a median of around 100,000 and extended from approximately 25,000 to 650,000. TCRdb used MiXCR to reprocess the RACE reads, holding one entry per CDR3 protein. None of the V and J calls come from the authors' own analysis; TCRdb made them. The data show some 54,000 distinct CDR3 sequences, with 8.5% to 10% seen just once and 1.5% to 2% held by the top ten. This entry belongs to a study of human T cells and chemical hapten exposure. Looking at the study overall: For sensitization, 2% DPC was applied to a roughly 2 cm by roughly 2 cm patch of upper inner arm skin. For the approximately 23-week duration of the study, patients were given weekly doses of diphenylcyclopropenone on the scalp.

Germline V gene data show CDR1 as SGHVS and CDR2 as FNYEAQ. The CDR3 has 16 residues. Trimming pared 1 base from V and 10 bases from J, leaving 19 bases between. Time point noted: patch test 2, 6 weeks after DPC sensitization. Noted treatment: therapeutic diphenylcyclopropenone sensitization with weekly scalp DPC. The authors extracted total RNA from unfractionated whole blood. Here the sequenced sample was whole blood, taken in connection with sensitization to the hapten diphenylcyclopropenone (DPC). This sequence originates from a woman in her 50s with alopecia areata. Some clones in this sample may be carry-over from other donors' samples. The chain carries TRBV7-6 and TRBJ1-4, with D possibly being TRBD1 (5 bases). CDR3 loop: CASSLEAPDRSGKLFF. For the CDR3, the DNA is TGTGCCAGCAGCTTAGAGGCCCCCGACAGAAGCGGAAAACTGTTTTTT.